This T cell receptor (beta chain) was sequenced in a study of alternative splicing in chronic myeloid leukemia remission (dated by TCRdb to about 2020). Turning to the overall study: Remission specimens from the trials were collected at major or complete molecular response, at 12 or 24 months of TKI therapy. RNA sequencing was used to profile peripheral blood taken from chronic-phase CML patients both at diagnosis and at remission, and those profiles were then compared against healthy donors. The RESIST (imatinib), ENESTxtnd (nilotinib) and PINNACLE (nilotinib plus pegylated interferon) trials supplied under ten diagnostic specimens along with matched remission specimens. The median age was about 54 years at diagnosis and about 60 at remission, while healthy controls had a median age of roughly 34. Trial diagnostic specimens were total leukocytes from peripheral blood collected in EDTA. Nine CML samples, seven diagnostic and two matched remission, were obtained from the French Persistem study. Female/male counts were 11/5 for diagnosis samples, 8/3 for remission samples and 2/4 for controls. Total RNA was extracted with Trizol from peripheral blood mononuclear cells of diagnosis, remission and control samples. Summary of the overall study and its limitations: At remission, blood cell composition was reshaped to resemble that of the lymphoid cell-enriched normal controls. Strong differences in blood cell composition were observed between timepoints, with a shift from myeloid progenitor enrichment at diagnosis to mature lymphoid enrichment at remission.

This specimen's time point label, per the study, means: major or complete molecular response after front-line TKI therapy. Some 15 CML patients made up the patient cohort, and matched post-remission samples were retrieved for a subset of those patients. On this clonotype itself: The clone's antigen remains unknown.

Libraries were built with bulk RNA-seq. The TruSeq Stranded RNA sample prep kit was used to generate libraries of poly-A-enriched mRNA from an input of approximately 0.97 ug total RNA. Paired-end sequencing was carried out on a HiSeq 2500, and each sample was sequenced in triplicate. A read length of 125 nucleotides per mate was used for RNA-seq. Per the source publication's procedure: Reads were trimmed and aligned to hg38 with STAR v2.7, with quality control by FASTQC, RSeQC and multiqc. Salmon 0.14.1 was used to quantify gene expression levels as transcripts per million (TPM). Principal component analysis suggested that transcriptomic profiles were not driven by trial, library batch, sequencing batch, treatment regimen or sex. The reads, reprocessed by TCRdb, yield one row per CDR3 protein sequence and no DNA. The V and J calls and clone size come from TCRdb's table, not from the authors' own analysis. Counted in this sample were more than 250 distinct CDR3 sequences; around 89% of them appeared once. The top ten hold roughly a fifth of the sample.

This clonotype was sampled from an adult with chronic myeloid leukemia. Sequencing used PBMCs or total blood leukocytes (not recorded which), obtained during remission.

The CDR3 has the sequence CASSLRGLSNQPQHF. The chain employs TRBV7-2 and TRBJ1-5. Counted from cysteine to phenylalanine, this CDR3 has 15 amino acids. The entry carries no DNA sequence. The germline V gene encodes CDR1 SGHTA and CDR2 FQGNSA.